The 24 T cell receptor beta chains listed next were all sequenced from one sample in a study of blood T cell repertoires in COVID-19. Libraries were prepared by immunoSEQ multiplex PCR; TCRdb keeps only in-frame clonotypes and omits some of them. Of 250,000 to 350,000 clones listed, about 88% were seen once; the top ten hold about 1.5%. Material: peripheral blood. The receptors originated from a human donor with COVID-19, enrolled during active disease. The donor label of this sample is uncertain.

The gene calls are TRBV2 and TRBJ2-7; D is possibly TRBD1 (5 bases). Deletions cut 0 bases from V and 7 bases from J, with 22 bases between. CDR3 size: 17 residues. CDR1 and CDR2 (germline): SNHLY, FYNNEI. The CDR3 protein is CASSEASGQGLSGEQYF. CDR3 nucleotide sequence: TGTGCCAGCAGTGAAGCCTCTGGGCAGGGCCTCTCGGGTGAGCAGTACTTC.

This clone was seen only once. V usage is TRBV19 and J usage is TRBJ1-5; D unclear. The germline V gene encodes CDR1 LNHDA and CDR2 SQIVND (reference sequence). The CDR3 is 13 residues long. V was trimmed by 2 bases and J by 7 bases, leaving 9 bases between them. CDR3 nucleotide sequence: TGTGCCAGTAGTATACAGAGGGAGCAGCCCCAGCATTTT. It codes for CASSIQREQPQHF.

The J gene is TRBJ2-5, the V gene TRBV5-1; TRBD2 matches 7 bases. Germline assignment: CDR1 SGHRS and CDR2 YFSETQ. The trim removed 4 bases at V and 4 bases at J, leaving 7 bases unmatched. The length of the CDR3 is 14 residues. CDR3 sequence (DNA): TGCGCCAGCAGCGCAAGCGGGGTAGGAGAGACCCAGTACTTC. Its protein is CASSASGVGETQYF.

The rearrangement links TRBV9 to TRBJ2-1, with 8 nucleotides matching TRBD2. Trimming at V came to 3 bases and at J to 2 bases, leaving 7 bases not matched to a gene. There are 16 residues in the CDR3. Germline CDR1 is SGDLS and CDR2 is YYNGEE. This CDR3 is CASSDQAGATYNEQFF. DNA for the CDR3: TGTGCCAGCAGCGACCAAGCGGGGGCAACCTACAATGAGCAGTTCTTC.

This sequence joins TRBV30 and TRBJ2-5, with TRBD2 matching 10 bases. There are 15 residues in the CDR3. V lost 2 bases to trimming and J lost 3 bases; unmatched junction nucleotides: 6. Germline loops: CDR1 GTSNPN, CDR2 SVGIG (reference sequence). The CDR3, as DNA: TGTGCCTGGAGTCCTAATGGACTAGCGGAAGAGACCCAGTACTTC. Amino acid sequence: CAWSPNGLAEETQYF.

The V gene is TRBV6-6, the J gene TRBJ2-1; D is possibly TRBD1 (5 bases). With 2 bases removed from V and 8 bases from J, the gap between germline ends came to 13 bases. Germline V gives CDR1 MNHNY, CDR2 SVGAGI (reference sequence). The CDR3 loop spans 14 amino acids. CDR3 in DNA: TGTGCCAGCAGTTACGGGCTCCAGGGCTATGAGCAGTTCTTC. Its translation is CASSYGLQGYEQFF.

This clone was seen a few times. The sample carries other DNA sequences with the same CDR3. The V and J genes are TRBV15 and TRBJ2-1; 7 bases fit TRBD1. The CDR3 covers 18 residues. Germline loops: CDR1 LNHNV, CDR2 YYDKDF (reference sequence). Losses at the gene ends were 0 bases for V and 4 bases for J; bases not matched to a gene: 12. CDR3 protein: CATSRDPYSGQHYNEQFF. In DNA, the CDR3 is TGTGCCACCAGCAGAGATCCTTATTCGGGACAGCATTACAATGAGCAGTTCTTC.

J is TRBJ2-1 and V is TRBV11-2, with 7 bases lining up with TRBD2. Germline trimming cut 7 bases from V and 6 bases from J; bases unmatched to any gene: 15. CDR3 length: 16 amino acids. In germline, CDR1 is SGHAT, CDR2 FQNNGV. The CDR3 DNA reads as TGTGCCAGCACCTCAGCGGGGATCGGGAGAGGCAATGAGCAGTTCTTC. This translates into CASTSAGIGRGNEQFF. Full variable domain (remainder filled in from reference TRBV11-2 and TRBJ2-1): EAGVAQSPRYKIIEKRQSVAFWCNPISGHATLYWYQQILGQGPKLLIQFQNNGVVDDSQLPKDRFSAERLKGVDSTLKIQPAKLEDSAVYLCASTSAGIGRGNEQFFGPGTRLTVL.

The J gene is TRBJ1-5, the V gene TRBV7-2; D is undetermined. This CDR3 has 13 residues. The germline gives CDR1 SGHTA, CDR2 FQGNSA. V dropped 1 base and J dropped 6 bases, with 7 bases sitting between them. CDR3 sequence (DNA): TGTGCCAGCAGCTTAGGAGATGTTCAGCCCCAGCATTTT. As protein: CASSLGDVQPQHF.

The sample holds one count of this clone. This chain links TRBV6-5 with TRBJ1-5; 7 bases align to TRBD1. The CDR3 extends over 15 amino acids. CDR1 is MNHEY, CDR2 SVGAGI, per germline. The J segment lost 5 bases and the V segment lost 6 bases, leaving 10 bases of the junction unmatched. CDR3 sequence reads: CASSRQGLKDQPQHF. DNA of the CDR3: TGTGCCAGCAGCCGACAGGGACTGAAGGATCAGCCCCAGCATTTT.

The V and J genes are TRBV30 and TRBJ1-6; 8 bases match TRBD1. Trimming removed 2 bases from V and 6 bases from J; junction bases left unmatched: 3. There are 14 residues in the CDR3. Per the germline V gene, CDR1 is GTSNPN and CDR2 is SVGIG (reference sequence). CDR3 DNA: TGTGCCTGGAGTCCAGGGGGCCTTAATTCACCCCTCCACTTT. It translates to CAWSPGGLNSPLHF.

V is TRBV7-9 and J is TRBJ1-1, with 8 bases aligning to TRBD1. Trimming removed 5 bases from V and 9 bases from J; junction bases left unmatched: 20. The CDR3 is 17 residues long. CDR1 and CDR2 from the germline V gene are SEHNR and FQNEAQ (reference sequence). In DNA form, the CDR3 reads TGTGCCAGCAGCCCAGGACAGGGTGGTAGCAGCAGGGACAAAGCTTTCTTT. Residues: CASSPGQGGSSRDKAFF.

This chain joins TRBV5-1 and TRBJ2-3, with a weak D call TRBD1 (6 bases). The CDR3 is 14 residues long. V dropped 2 bases and J dropped 4 bases, with 11 bases sitting between them. Germline CDR1 is SGHRS and CDR2 is YFSETQ. CDR3 bases: TGCGCCAGCAGCTTAGGACAGCTTCCAGATACGCAGTATTTT. It translates to CASSLGQLPDTQYF.

The gene calls are TRBV11-2 and TRBJ2-7; no firm D call. Germline lookup yields CDR1 SGHAT and CDR2 FQNNGV. Trimming removed 0 bases from V and 0 bases from J, with 6 bases in between. This CDR3 spans 14 amino acids. The chain's CDR3 is CASSLDPSSYEQYF. The CDR3 coding sequence is TGTGCCAGCAGCTTAGATCCCAGCTCCTACGAGCAGTACTTC.

This chain links TRBV5-1 with TRBJ2-5; possible D gene TRBD2, 6 bases. The germline V and J ends were trimmed by 1 base and 4 bases, with 17 bases remaining between them. The CDR3 runs 16 residues. CDR1 is SGHRS and CDR2 is YFSETQ in the germline V gene. CDR3 sequence reads: CASSLSVAVEGETQYF. CDR3 sequence (DNA): TGCGCCAGCAGCTTGTCGGTAGCGGTTGAGGGAGAGACCCAGTACTTC. The whole variable domain, filled in from reference TRBV5-1 and TRBJ2-5, reads KAGVTQTPRYLIKTRGQQVTLSCSPISGHRSVSWYQQTPGQGLQFLFEYFSETQRNKGNFPGRFSGRQFSNSRSEMNVSTLELGDSALYLCASSLSVAVEGETQYFGPGTRLLVL.

The rearrangement links TRBV19 to TRBJ1-6, with a tentative D call TRBD1 (5 bases). Germline V lookup: CDR1 LNHDA, CDR2 SQIVND (reference sequence). The V and J ends lost 4 bases and 8 bases respectively, with 6 bases between them. This CDR3 region has 12 residues. The CDR3 coding sequence is TGTGCCAGTAGTAGACAGCATTCACCCCTCCACTTT. Translation gives CASSRQHSPLHF.

The chain couples TRBV6-1 to TRBJ1-3; D unclear. Deletions cut 2 bases from V and 0 bases from J, with 8 bases between. Germline CDR1 and CDR2: MNHNS and SASEGT. The CDR3 is made up of 15 amino acids. The CDR3 region has the DNA TGTGCCAGCAGTGAACTCAGGTTCTCTGGAAACACCATATATTTT. Its protein is CASSELRFSGNTIYF.

The chain recombines TRBV10-3 with TRBJ2-2; TRBD2 matches 8 bases. This CDR3 has 13 residues. CDR1 is ENHRY, CDR2 SYGVKD, per germline. The CDR3 is CGTGLANTGELFF. The CDR3 DNA reads as TGTGGAACGGGACTAGCGAACACCGGGGAGCTGTTTTTT.

The rearrangement links TRBV3-1 (or the pseudogene TRBV3-2) to TRBJ1-2, with 7 bases lining up with TRBD1. The length of the CDR3 is 18 residues. Germline CDR1 is LGHDT and CDR2 is YNNKEL (reference sequence). Losses at the gene ends were 6 bases for V and 4 bases for J; bases not matched to a gene: 20. The CDR3, as DNA: TGTGCCAGCAGTTCCCCAGGCTTGGGGCTCGGACAGGTCTATGGCTACACCTTC. Translated, it gives CASSSPGLGLGQVYGYTF.

The rearrangement links TRBV9 to TRBJ1-5, with D hard to call. The CDR3 contains 13 residues. The germline V gene has CDR1 SGDLS and CDR2 YYNGEE. Trimming removed 3 bases at V and 4 bases at J, with 8 bases between. This CDR3 is CASSAGANQPQHF. CDR3 DNA: TGTGCCAGCAGCGCGGGAGCGAATCAGCCCCAGCATTTT. Complete variable domain (other parts from reference TRBV9 and TRBJ1-5): DSGVTQTPKHLITATGQRVTLRCSPRSGDLSVYWYQQSLDQGLQFLIQYYNGEERAKGNILERFSAQQFPDLHSELNLSSLELGDSALYFCASSAGANQPQHFGDGTRLSIL.

The chain is built from TRBV28 and TRBJ2-5, with D unclear. The CDR3 is 13 residues long. Germline V gene data show CDR1 as MDHEN and CDR2 as SYDVKM. With 6 bases removed from V and 5 bases from J, the gap between germline ends came to 13 bases. CDR3: CASRSIIGETQYF. As DNA, the CDR3 is TGTGCCAGCAGGTCGATAATCGGGGAGACCCAGTACTTC.

Written as DNA, the CDR3 is TGTGCCAGCAGTTACGACCAGGGGGCGGGTTCACCCCTCCACTTT. This translates into CASSYDQGAGSPLHF. The chain joins TRBV6-6 to TRBJ1-6; 8 bases line up with TRBD1. CDR1 is MNHNY and CDR2 is SVGAGI in the germline V gene (reference sequence). This CDR3 comprises 15 residues. Unmatched junction bases numbered 6, after V lost 2 bases and J lost 9 bases.

The V gene is TRBV6-2 or TRBV6-3, the J gene TRBJ2-1, with 9 nucleotides matching TRBD2. The CDR3 has 10 amino acids. In germline, CDR1 is MNHEY, CDR2 SVGEGT. V lost 5 bases to trimming and J lost 15 bases; unmatched junction nucleotides: 2. The CDR3 is CASSRGRVFF. DNA of the CDR3: TGTGCCAGCAGTCGCGGGAGGGTGTTCTTC.

This chain links TRBV9 with TRBJ2-2; D unresolved. There are 14 residues in the CDR3. Per germline, CDR1 SGDLS and CDR2 YYNGEE. V lost 2 bases to trimming and J lost 6 bases, with 11 bases between them. CDR3: CASSVLGSAGELFF. The CDR3 DNA is TGTGCCAGCAGCGTCCTCGGGTCCGCCGGGGAGCTGTTTTTT.